The 23 T cell receptor beta chains reported below all come from one sample, sequenced in a study of CD8 T cells in ankylosing spondylitis. Study-level results: About 8 highly homologous variants made up a TCR beta motif, and this motif appeared characteristic of ankylosing spondylitis blood.

In TCRdb, the 5' RACE reads were re-called with MiXCR into one record per CDR3 protein. The sample lists about 800,000 distinct CDR3 sequences; 12% were seen once. Antigens for these TCRs are unknown. The specimen sequenced was blood, either unsorted or a sorted T cell fraction (not recorded which). The origin of the receptors is a male donor with ankylosing spondylitis.

The rearrangement links TRBV18 to TRBJ1-1; D call uncertain. V lost 6 bases and J 0 bases, leaving 14 bases between the germline ends. Germline values: CDR1 KGHSH, CDR2 LQKENI. This CDR3 spans 15 amino acids. The CDR3 loop is CASSESMTVNTEAFF. The CDR3 nucleotides are TGTGCCAGCTCCGAAAGTATGACCGTGAACACTGAAGCTTTCTTT.

This clonotype has a handful of counts. The rearrangement uses TRBV20-1 and TRBJ2-3; no clear D gene. CDR3 size: 14 residues. The ends were cut back, 0 bases at V and 5 bases at J, with 12 bases in the middle. Looked up from germline, CDR1 is DFQATT and CDR2 is SNEGSKA (reference sequence). The CDR3 nucleotides are TGCAGTGCTAGAGATTTAACGGGCGGAGATACGCAGTATTTT. Translating it yields CSARDLTGGDTQYF.

This clonotype was counted between two and nine times. V gene TRBV6-5 combines with J gene TRBJ1-2; D remains ambiguous. Germline values: CDR1 MNHEY, CDR2 SVGAGI. Trimming cost V 2 bases and J 5 bases, with 9 bases left between them. The CDR3 is made up of 13 amino acids. The CDR3 sequence is CASSYGEDYGYTF. CDR3 nucleotides: TGTGCCAGCAGTTACGGGGAGGATTATGGCTACACCTTC.

This clonotype turned up a few times. The chain is built from TRBV10-3 and TRBJ1-2; D is unclear. CDR1 is ENHRY, CDR2 SYGVKD, per germline. The length of the CDR3 is 14 residues. V lost 3 bases, J lost 4 bases, and 12 bases lay in between. The CDR3 sequence is CAISDSDGSYGYTF. The DNA of the CDR3 is TGTGCCATCAGTGACTCGGACGGGTCCTATGGCTACACCTTC.

CDR3 sequence: CASSFGTASYGYTF. The DNA of the CDR3 is TGTGCCAGCAGTTTCGGGACCGCCAGCTATGGCTACACCTTC. The J gene is TRBJ1-2, the V gene TRBV12-3 or TRBV12-4; D possibly corresponds to TRBD1 (5 bases). The CDR3 spans 14 residues. The ends were cut back, 3 bases at V and 4 bases at J, with 12 bases in the middle.

The genes are TRBV5-5 and TRBJ1-2; D is undetermined. The CDR3 runs to 14 residues. In germline, CDR1 is SGHKS, CDR2 YYEKEE (reference sequence). Trimming removed 0 bases at V and 4 bases at J, with 10 bases between. The CDR3 coding sequence is TGTGCCAGCAGCTTGGGTCAGGTACCCTATGGCTACACCTTC. It specifies CASSLGQVPYGYTF. Combining the CDR3 with reference TRBV5-5 and TRBJ1-2 gives the whole variable domain DAGVTQSPTHLIKTRGQQVTLRCSPISGHKSVSWYQQVLGQGPQFIFQYYEKEERGRGNFPDRFSARQFPNYSSELNVNALLLGDSALYLCASSLGQVPYGYTFGSGTRLTVV.

The rearrangement joins TRBV20-1 to TRBJ1-2, with a weak D call TRBD1 (6 bases). Trimming removed 1 base at V and 5 bases at J, with 20 bases between. Looked up from germline, CDR1 is DFQATT and CDR2 is SNEGSKA (reference sequence). This CDR3 is built from 16 residues. CDR3 sequence: CSARVYSTGQPYGYTF. For the CDR3, the DNA is TGCAGTGCTAGAGTCTATTCGACAGGACAACCTTATGGCTACACCTTC.

The chain links TRBV6-2 or TRBV6-3 to TRBJ1-2, with 9 positions matching TRBD1. The germline CDR1 and CDR2 sequences are MNHEY and SVGEGT. This CDR3 is built from 13 residues. The ends lost 7 bases at V and 5 bases at J; junction bases unmatched: 5. The CDR3 here is CASTWDRAYGYTF. The DNA for the CDR3 is TGTGCCAGCACCTGGGACAGGGCATATGGCTACACCTTC.

The chain recombines TRBV5-1 with TRBJ2-1; D is possibly TRBD1 (5 bases). The CDR3 length is 13 residues. V lost 4 bases to trimming and J lost 5 bases, with 10 bases between them. Germline CDR1 and CDR2: SGHRS and YFSETQ. CDR3 sequence reads: CASSVRQHNEQFF. CDR3 DNA sequence: TGCGCCAGCAGCGTCAGACAGCACAATGAGCAGTTCTTC.

The chain uses TRBV20-1 and TRBJ2-7, with D unclear. Trimming stripped 2 bases from V and 2 bases from J, with 7 bases between. The CDR3 spans 12 residues. Germline loops: CDR1 DFQATT, CDR2 SNEGSKA (reference sequence). CDR3 in amino acids: CSARKSPYEQYF. The CDR3 region has the DNA TGCAGTGCTAGAAAGTCCCCCTACGAGCAGTACTTC.

V usage is TRBV20-1 and J usage is TRBJ1-2; TRBD1 is a possible D gene (5 bases). This CDR3 spans 18 amino acids. Germline V lookup: CDR1 DFQATT, CDR2 SNEGSKA (reference sequence). The V end lost 2 bases, the J end lost 7 bases, and 29 bases lay between the germline ends. CDR3 residues: CSARIGDLLGSTLSGYTF. The CDR3, as DNA: TGCAGTGCTAGAATTGGGGACCTATTAGGATCGACGTTGAGTGGCTACACCTTC.

This clonotype was seen a few times. The chain uses TRBV28 and TRBJ2-3; tentatively, D is TRBD1 or TRBD2 (6 bases each). The germline V and J ends were trimmed by 6 bases and 0 bases, with 22 bases remaining between them. CDR3 length equals 18 residues. The germline gives CDR1 MDHEN, CDR2 SYDVKM. CDR3 amino acids: CASSQGPGAFTSTDTQYF. The CDR3 bases are TGTGCCAGCAGCCAAGGCCCGGGGGCCTTTACTAGCACAGATACGCAGTATTTT.

This clonotype has ten or more counts. This chain links TRBV20-1 with TRBJ2-1; 13 bases match TRBD2. Germline V gene sequence: CDR1 DFQATT, CDR2 SNEGSKA (reference sequence). CDR3 length: 15 residues. Trimming cost V 4 bases and J 5 bases; bases outside gene matches: 5. The DNA of the CDR3 is TGCAGTGCTACGAGGGGACTAGCGGGAAACAATGAGCAGTTCTTC. Translation: CSATRGLAGNNEQFF.

This clonotype was recorded many times. This chain uses TRBV5-1 with TRBJ2-5, with D possibly being TRBD1 (5 bases). The CDR3 extends over 15 amino acids. The germline V and J ends were trimmed by 7 bases and 1 base, with 17 bases remaining between them. Germline lookup yields CDR1 SGHRS and CDR2 YFSETQ. The CDR3 sequence: CASGSRDSSQETQYF. CDR3 in DNA: TGCGCCAGCGGGTCCCGCGACAGCTCCCAAGAGACCCAGTACTTC.

The rearrangement uses TRBV20-1 and TRBJ1-5; no clear D gene. The CDR3 has 13 amino acids. V was shortened by 6 bases and J by 7 bases, with 16 bases between the two germline ends. Germline values: CDR1 DFQATT, CDR2 SNEGSKA (reference sequence). The CDR3 sequence is CSAQRSERQPQHF. For the CDR3, the DNA is TGCAGTGCCCAGAGGTCCGAAAGGCAGCCCCAGCATTTT.

J is TRBJ2-7 and V is TRBV5-6, with a tentative D call TRBD2 (6 bases). The germline gives CDR1 SGHDT, CDR2 YYEEEE. The ends were cut back, 3 bases at V and 4 bases at J, with 8 bases in the middle. CDR3 length: 12 amino acids. The DNA of the CDR3 is TGTGCCAGCAGCTGGAGGGGTTACGAGCAGTACTTC. Its protein is CASSWRGYEQYF. Full variable domain (rest looked up from reference TRBV5-6 and TRBJ2-7): DAGVTQSPTHLIKTRGQQVTLRCSPKSGHDTVSWYQQALGQGPQFIFQYYEEEERQRGNFPDRFSGHQFPNYSSELNVNALLLGDSALYLCASSWRGYEQYFGPGTRLTVT.

The chain joins TRBV10-3 to TRBJ1-1, with TRBD1 identical over 7 bases. The CDR3 sequence is 14 residues long. Trimming removed 2 bases from V and 1 base from J; junction bases left unmatched: 1. Germline V gene data show CDR1 as ENHRY and CDR2 as SYGVKD. Here the CDR3 reads CAISETGENTEAFF. CDR3 coding DNA: TGTGCCATCAGTGAGACAGGGGAGAACACTGAAGCTTTCTTT.

This clonotype was detected many times. The chain's CDR3 is CSVATGFGETQYF. DNA for the CDR3: TGCAGCGTAGCGACAGGGTTTGGGGAGACCCAGTACTTC. The rearrangement uses TRBV29-1 and TRBJ2-5, with 7 bases fitting TRBD1. CDR1 is SQVTM, CDR2 ANQGSEA, per germline. This CDR3 region has 13 residues. J gave up 5 bases and V 6 bases, and 9 bases lay outside the gene matches.

This clonotype was recorded at least ten times. This chain links TRBV29-1 with TRBJ2-3; D not certain. V lost 6 bases and J 4 bases, leaving 5 bases between the germline ends. This CDR3 comprises 10 residues. Germline values: CDR1 SQVTM, CDR2 ANQGSEA. This CDR3 reads CSVAPDTQYF. Written as DNA, the CDR3 is TGCAGCGTCGCCCCAGATACGCAGTATTTT.

This clonotype came up a few times. This rearrangement joins TRBV18 to TRBJ2-3; D uncertain. This CDR3 comprises 14 residues. The germline CDR1 and CDR2 sequences are KGHSH and LQKENI. The ends were cut back, 2 bases at V and 0 bases at J, with 6 bases in the middle. CDR3 in amino acids: CASSPVSSTDTQYF. The CDR3 DNA sequence: TGTGCCAGCTCACCAGTCTCTAGCACAGATACGCAGTATTTT.

The chain is built from TRBV5-5 and TRBJ2-1; D gene ambiguous. The V end was cut by 4 bases, the J end by 3 bases, with 11 bases between. The CDR3 runs to 14 residues. Germline assignment: CDR1 SGHKS and CDR2 YYEKEE (reference sequence). In nucleotides, the CDR3 is TGTGCCAGCAGCCGTGGGCGGATCTACAATGAGCAGTTCTTC. It codes for CASSRGRIYNEQFF.

This clonotype turned up a few times. The chain recombines TRBV20-1 with TRBJ2-3; maybe TRBD2 (5 bases). The CDR3 is made up of 13 amino acids. The germline V and J ends were trimmed by 6 bases and 4 bases, with 14 bases remaining between them. The germline CDR1 and CDR2 sequences are DFQATT and SNEGSKA (reference sequence). The CDR3 loop is CSARSRDSDTQYF. CDR3 sequence (DNA): TGCAGTGCCCGCAGTCGGGATTCAGATACGCAGTATTTT.

This clonotype was seen many times. The junction and the germline gene differ at one end; a read error may be behind it. The chain links TRBV5-1 to TRBJ1-1, with 7 bases aligning to TRBD1. The CDR3 totals 13 residues. CDR1 and CDR2 from the germline V gene are SGHRS and YFSETQ. CDR3 loop: CASSFRTGSEAFF. The CDR3 coding sequence is TGTGCCAGCAGTTTCCGGACAGGTTCTGAAGCTTTCTTT.